The 21 T cell receptor beta chains given below trace back to one sample, sequenced in a study of CXCR3-negative and CXCR3-positive naive CD8 T cells. Whole-study findings and limits: Naive cells with CXCR3 showed TRB CDR3s that were more hydrophobic than those in CXCR3-negative naive cells.

The authors made the TRB cDNA libraries by 5' RACE using UMI labels. TCRdb reprocessed the 5' RACE reads and keeps a single row for each CDR3 protein, giving no DNA. This sample's table has about 140,000 distinct CDR3 sequences. What these receptors recognize is not known. The sequencing sample was made of naive CXCR3+ CD8+ T cells from blood. The subset: CD45RO-CCR7+CD27+CD95- naive CD8+ T cells expressing CXCR3 (TNR3+). All receptors derive from a human donor in good health. Some clones in this sample may be carry-over from other donors' samples.

The chain's CDR3 is CASSPSPSGTPTSSYEQYF. This sequence joins TRBV9 and TRBJ2-7; the D call from TCRdb, TRBD1, cannot be confirmed without DNA. CDR1 and CDR2 (germline): SGDLS, YYNGEE. This CDR3 is 19 amino acids long.

The rearrangement links TRBV4-3 to TRBJ2-3. The length of the CDR3 is 17 residues. Germline lookup yields CDR1 LGHNA and CDR2 YSLEER. The CDR3 loop reads CASSLRPSDEWTDTQYF.

The V and J genes are TRBV29-1 and TRBJ2-7; TCRdb selects TRBD1, and the lack of DNA leaves this call unchecked. This CDR3 has 13 amino acids. CDR1 SQVTM and CDR2 ANQGSEA come from the germline V gene. CDR3 sequence reads: CSVGQGASYEQYF.

The V gene is TRBV29-1, the J gene TRBJ1-1; as DNA is missing, the TRBD1 call by TCRdb cannot be tested. The CDR3 is 11 residues long. The germline gives CDR1 SQVTM, CDR2 ANQGSEA. The CDR3: CSVSGSIEAFF.

CDR3 protein: CAISVGRTNYAGELFF. The chain has TRBV10-3 and TRBJ2-2. CDR3 length: 16 amino acids. The germline gives CDR1 ENHRY, CDR2 SYGVKD.

The chain has TRBV13 and TRBJ2-1. Germline V lookup: CDR1 PRHDT, CDR2 FYEKMQ (reference sequence). This CDR3 has 16 amino acids. The chain's CDR3 is CASSTRTSSSYNEQFF.

CDR3 loop: CSVAGEARYEQYF. The gene calls are TRBV29-1 and TRBJ2-7; there is no DNA to check the TCRdb D call of TRBD1. The CDR3 extends over 13 amino acids. CDR1 is SQVTM, CDR2 ANQGSEA, per germline.

The rearrangement uses TRBV12-3 or TRBV12-4 and TRBJ2-7; TCRdb names TRBD2, which stays unverified in the absence of DNA. This CDR3 comprises 16 residues. The CDR3 sequence is CASSLGLGLANYEQYF.

The chain uses TRBV12-3 or TRBV12-4 and TRBJ2-7; TCRdb calls TRBD1, which cannot be checked without DNA. The CDR3 runs 14 residues. CDR3: CASRGTGSGYEQYF.

The chain's CDR3 is CSPAGASSYEQYF. J is TRBJ2-7 and V is TRBV29-1; TCRdb designates TRBD1, a call that cannot be tested without DNA. The CDR3 is 13 amino acids. Germline CDR1 reads SQVTM; CDR2 reads ANQGSEA.

V and J are TRBV12-3 or TRBV12-4 and TRBJ1-1; TCRdb picks TRBD1, but there is no DNA to check that call. The CDR3 length is 13 residues. This chain's CDR3 is CASSFGGHTEAFF.

The chain couples TRBV5-6 to TRBJ2-1; the TRBD1 assignment by TCRdb is unverifiable without DNA. CDR3 size: 17 residues. In germline, CDR1 is SGHDT, CDR2 YYEEEE. This CDR3 is CASSLGLGQLTYNEQFF. The full variable domain, its missing parts supplied by reference TRBV5-6 and TRBJ2-1, is DAGVTQSPTHLIKTRGQQVTLRCSPKSGHDTVSWYQQALGQGPQFIFQYYEEEERQRGNFPDRFSGHQFPNYSSELNVNALLLGDSALYLCASSLGLGQLTYNEQFFGPGTRLTVL.

The gene calls are TRBV4-1 and TRBJ1-2; lacking DNA, the TRBD1 call made by TCRdb goes unchecked. The CDR3 length is 14 residues. Germline V lookup: CDR1 MGHRA, CDR2 YSYEKL. This CDR3 is CASSQDRADYGYTF.

The gene calls are TRBV2 and TRBJ2-1; TCRdb selects TRBD1, and the lack of DNA leaves this call unchecked. CDR1 is SNHLY, CDR2 FYNNEI, per germline. The CDR3 consists of 16 residues. CDR3 in amino acids: CASMTWGKGSYNEQFF.

The chain has TRBV9 and TRBJ2-3; TCRdb's assignment of TRBD2 cannot be checked, as there is no DNA. The CDR3 runs 18 residues. Germline-derived CDR1 and CDR2 are SGDLS and YYNGEE. The CDR3 protein is CASSVEVIAGGRTDTQYF.

The chain joins TRBV19 to TRBJ2-1; TCRdb returns TRBD2, unconfirmable since there is no DNA. The CDR3 extends over 16 amino acids. Germline lookup yields CDR1 LNHDA and CDR2 SQIVND (reference sequence). The CDR3 protein is CASSRGGRARSWEQFF. Drawing the rest from reference TRBV19 and TRBJ2-1, the complete variable domain is DGGITQSPKYLFRKEGQNVTLSCEQNLNHDAMYWYRQDPGQGLRLIYYSQIVNDFQKGDIAEGYSVSREKKESFPLTVTSAQKNPTAFYLCASSRGGRARSWEQFFGPGTRLTVL.

The chain links TRBV7-2 to TRBJ2-1; the TRBD2 assignment by TCRdb is unverifiable without DNA. The CDR3 spans 16 residues. Germline assignment: CDR1 SGHTA and CDR2 FQGNSA. The CDR3: CASSTPDLPLYNEQFF.

This chain connects TRBV28 to TRBJ2-7; lacking DNA, the TRBD2 call made by TCRdb goes unchecked. Germline V gene sequence: CDR1 MDHEN, CDR2 SYDVKM. The CDR3 covers 18 residues. This CDR3 is CASGRWSGGPTLSYEQYF.

The J gene is TRBJ1-2, the V gene TRBV29-1. CDR3 length: 14 amino acids. Looked up from germline, CDR1 is SQVTM and CDR2 is ANQGSEA. The CDR3 spells CSVVFWGSNYGYTF. The entire variable domain, with the rest obtained from reference TRBV29-1 and TRBJ1-2, is as follows: SAVISQKPSRDICQRGTSLTIQCQVDSQVTMMFWYRQQPGQSLTLIATANQGSEATYESGFVIDKFPISRPNLTFSTLTVSNMSPEDSSIYLCSVVFWGSNYGYTFGSGTRLTVV.

This rearrangement joins TRBV7-2 to TRBJ2-7. CDR1 is SGHTA and CDR2 is FQGNSA in the germline V gene. This CDR3 is 13 amino acids long. The CDR3 protein is CASSHQKAYEQYF.

The rearrangement links TRBV11-2 to TRBJ1-2; the D gene TCRdb calls, TRBD1, cannot be checked with no DNA. The CDR3 contains 15 residues. From germline, CDR1 is SGHAT and CDR2 FQNNGV. The CDR3 protein is CASSLGATGDYGYTF. Drawing the rest from reference TRBV11-2 and TRBJ1-2, the complete variable domain is EAGVAQSPRYKIIEKRQSVAFWCNPISGHATLYWYQQILGQGPKLLIQFQNNGVVDDSQLPKDRFSAERLKGVDSTLKIQPAKLEDSAVYLCASSLGATGDYGYTFGSGTRLTVV.